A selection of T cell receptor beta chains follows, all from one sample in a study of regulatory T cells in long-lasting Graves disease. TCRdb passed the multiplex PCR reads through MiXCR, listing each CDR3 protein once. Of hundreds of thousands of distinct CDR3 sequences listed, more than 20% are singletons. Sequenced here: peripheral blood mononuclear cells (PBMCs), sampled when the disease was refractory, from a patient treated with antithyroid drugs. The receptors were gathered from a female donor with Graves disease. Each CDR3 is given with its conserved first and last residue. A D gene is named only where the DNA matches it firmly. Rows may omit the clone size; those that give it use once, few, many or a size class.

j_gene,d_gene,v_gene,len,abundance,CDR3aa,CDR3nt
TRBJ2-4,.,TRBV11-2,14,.,CASSLAQIRNIQYF,TGTGCCAGCAGCTTAGCACAAATTAGAAACATTCAGTACTTC
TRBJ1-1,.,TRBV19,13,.,CASQTKGNTEAFF,TGTGCCAGCCAGACAAAGGGAAACACTGAAGCTTTCTTT
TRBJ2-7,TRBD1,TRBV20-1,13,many,CSASDRVPYEQYF,TGCAGCGCCTCTGACAGGGTACCCTACGAGCAGTACTTC
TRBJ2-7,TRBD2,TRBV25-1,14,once,CASSDLLAGSEQYF,TGTGCCAGCAGTGACCTACTAGCGGGATCCGAGCAGTACTTC
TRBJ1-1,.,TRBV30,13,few,CAWSLDANTEAFF,TGTGCCTGGAGTTTAGACGCGAACACTGAAGCTTTCTTT
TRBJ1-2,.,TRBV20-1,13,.,CSARVRGEGGYTF,TGCAGTGCTAGAGTAAGGGGTGAAGGTGGCTACACCTTC
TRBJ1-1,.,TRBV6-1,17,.,CASSEAGRMPLRAEAFF,TGTGCCAGCAGTGAAGCGGGCAGAATGCCGCTTAGGGCTGAAGCTTTCTTT
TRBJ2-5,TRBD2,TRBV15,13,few,CATSTGRRETQYF,TGTGCCACCAGTACCGGGAGGAGGGAGACCCAGTACTTC
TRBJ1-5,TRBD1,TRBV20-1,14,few,CSAPTGTAREPQHF,TGCAGTGCACCAACCGGGACAGCGAGGGAGCCCCAGCATTTT
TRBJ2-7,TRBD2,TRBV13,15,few,CASSLTGTTHLEQYF,TGTGCCAGCAGCCTCACCGGGACTACCCACCTCGAGCAGTACTTC
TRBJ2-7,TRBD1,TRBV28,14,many,CASRPGQASYEQYF,TGTGCCAGTAGGCCGGGACAGGCGTCCTACGAGCAGTACTTC
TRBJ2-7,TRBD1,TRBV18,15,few,CASSPPRQGIYEQYF,TGTGCCAGCTCACCACCTCGACAGGGTATCTACGAGCAGTACTTC
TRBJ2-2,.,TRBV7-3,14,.,CASSQSTNTGELFF,TGTGCCAGCAGCCAATCGACGAACACCGGGGAGCTGTTTTTT
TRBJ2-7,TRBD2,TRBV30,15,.,CAWAPGLAGAYEQYF,TGTGCCTGGGCTCCGGGACTAGCGGGAGCGTACGAGCAGTACTTC
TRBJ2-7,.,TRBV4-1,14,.,CASSPAGTRVGQYF,TGCGCCAGCAGCCCGGCCGGGACCCGCGTTGGGCAGTACTTC
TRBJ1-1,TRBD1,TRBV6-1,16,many,CASTLLQGAANTEAFF,TGTGCCAGCACCTTACTCCAGGGGGCGGCGAACACTGAAGCTTTCTTT
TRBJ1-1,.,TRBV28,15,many,CASSLPQGLNTEAFF,TGTGCCAGCAGTTTGCCACAGGGCCTGAACACTGAAGCTTTCTTT
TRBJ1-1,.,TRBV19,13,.,CASMPSTNTEAFF,TGTGCCAGTATGCCTTCCACAAACACTGAAGCTTTCTTT
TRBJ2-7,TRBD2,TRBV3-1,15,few,CASSLLTTSGNEQYF,TGTGCCAGCAGCCTTCTTACGACTAGCGGGAACGAGCAGTACTTC
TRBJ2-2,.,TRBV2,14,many,CASSEGGLTGELFF,TGTGCCAGCAGTGAAGGAGGGCTTACCGGGGAGCTGTTTTTT
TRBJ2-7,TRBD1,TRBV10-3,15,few,CAISDGQGARYEQYF,TGTGCCATCAGTGACGGACAGGGGGCCCGCTACGAGCAGTACTTC
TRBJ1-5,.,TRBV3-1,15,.,CASSQRGARGQPQHF,TGTGCCAGCAGCCAACGGGGGGCCCGGGGGCAGCCCCAGCATTTT
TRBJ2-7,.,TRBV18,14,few,CASSPIEALHEQYF,TGTGCCAGCTCACCAATTGAAGCCCTCCACGAGCAGTACTTC
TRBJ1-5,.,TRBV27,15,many,CASSTRQYSNQPQHF,TGTGCCAGCAGTACCCGACAGTATAGCAATCAGCCCCAGCATTTT
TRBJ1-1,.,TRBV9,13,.,CASSVQADTEAFF,TGTGCCAGCAGCGTACAGGCCGACACTGAAGCTTTCTTT
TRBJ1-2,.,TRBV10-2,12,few,CASGGHIDGYTF,TGCGCCAGCGGCGGACACATTGATGGCTACACCTTC
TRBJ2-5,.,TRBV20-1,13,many,CSAGGGYQETQYF,TGCAGTGCAGGTGGGGGGTACCAAGAGACCCAGTACTTC
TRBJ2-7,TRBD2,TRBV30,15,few,CAWSVLAGGPGEQYF,TGTGCCTGGAGTGTACTTGCGGGAGGGCCGGGGGAGCAGTACTTC
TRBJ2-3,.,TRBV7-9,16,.,CASSQTGSSSTDTQYF,TGTGCCAGCAGCCAAACAGGGTCTTCTAGCACAGATACGCAGTATTTT
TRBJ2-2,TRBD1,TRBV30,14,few,CAARRQGNTGELFF,TGTGCCGCCCGAAGACAGGGGAACACCGGGGAGCTGTTTTTT
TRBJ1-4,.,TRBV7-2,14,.,CASSKQVFDEKLFF,TGTGCCAGCAGCAAACAGGTTTTTGATGAAAAACTGTTTTTT
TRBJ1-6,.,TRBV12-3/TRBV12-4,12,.,CASSFPGAPLHF,TGTGCCAGCAGTTTCCCAGGGGCCCCCCTCCACTTT
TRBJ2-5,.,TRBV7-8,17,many,CASSPWTAEGTQETQYF,TGTGCCAGCAGCCCCTGGACAGCCGAAGGCACGCAAGAGACCCAGTACTTC
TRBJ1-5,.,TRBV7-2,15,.,CASSFNRDFIQPQHF,TGTGCCAGCAGCTTTAATAGGGATTTTATCCAGCCCCAGCATTTT
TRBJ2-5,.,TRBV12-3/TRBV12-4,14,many,CASNAPGPRETQYF,TGTGCCAGCAATGCTCCCGGGCCCAGGGAGACCCAGTACTTC
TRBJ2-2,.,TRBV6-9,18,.,CASSYSNVARVNTGELFF,TGTGCCAGCAGTTACTCGAACGTGGCCAGGGTGAACACCGGGGAGCTGTTTTTT
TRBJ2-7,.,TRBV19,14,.,CASSRGSDGGEQYF,TGTGCCAGTAGTAGGGGCAGCGACGGGGGCGAGCAGTACTTC
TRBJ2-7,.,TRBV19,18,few,CASSIARIGTSSSYEQYF,TGTGCCAGTAGTATCGCCAGGATTGGGACCTCCTCCTCCTACGAGCAGTACTTC
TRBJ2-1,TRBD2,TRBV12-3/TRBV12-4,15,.,CASSLRAGLSNEQFF,TGTGCCAGCAGTTTACGAGCGGGATTAAGCAATGAGCAGTTCTTC
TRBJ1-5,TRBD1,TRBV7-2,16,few,CASSERTGGSRQPQHF,TGTGCCAGCAGCGAAAGGACAGGGGGCAGTCGGCAGCCCCAGCATTTT
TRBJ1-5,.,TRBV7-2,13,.,CASTLSSNQPQHF,TGTGCCAGCACCCTGTCGAGCAATCAGCCCCAGCATTTT
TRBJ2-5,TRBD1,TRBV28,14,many,CASLSTGGGETQYF,TGTGCCAGCCTTTCCACAGGGGGCGGAGAGACCCAGTACTTC
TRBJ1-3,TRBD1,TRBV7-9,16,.,CASSLQGAYSGNTIYF,TGTGCCAGCAGCCTCCAGGGGGCCTACTCTGGAAACACCATATATTTT
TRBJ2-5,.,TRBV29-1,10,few,CSGAVETQYF,TGTAGCGGAGCGGTAGAGACCCAGTACTTC
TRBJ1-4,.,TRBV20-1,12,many,CSARETGEKLFF,TGCAGTGCTAGAGAAACAGGGGAAAAACTGTTTTTT
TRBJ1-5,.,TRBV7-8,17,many,CASSLAAGTYSNQPQHF,TGTGCCAGCAGCTTAGCGGCAGGGACCTATAGCAATCAGCCCCAGCATTTT
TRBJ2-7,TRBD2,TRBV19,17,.,CASSIRLRGRSSFERYF,TGTGCCAGTAGTATCAGGCTCCGCGGGAGAAGTAGCTTCGAGCGGTACTTC
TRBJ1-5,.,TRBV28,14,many,CASSFPGNNQPQHF,TGTGCCAGCAGTTTCCCAGGGAACAATCAGCCCCAGCATTTT
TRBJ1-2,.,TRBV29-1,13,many,CSVDIGGNVGYTF,TGCAGCGTGGATATTGGGGGCAACGTAGGCTACACCTTC
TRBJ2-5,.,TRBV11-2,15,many,CASSLVTGLQETQYF,TGTGCCAGCAGCTTAGTTACTGGGCTACAAGAGACCCAGTACTTC
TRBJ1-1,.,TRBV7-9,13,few,CASSPQGPGGAFF,TGTGCCAGCAGCCCCCAGGGCCCGGGTGGGGCTTTCTTT
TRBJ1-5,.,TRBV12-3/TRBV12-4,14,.,CASSLAGSNQPRHF,TGTGCCAGCAGTTTAGCCGGTAGCAATCAGCCCCGGCATTTT
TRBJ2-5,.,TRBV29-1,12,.,CSAWRGGETQYF,TGCAGCGCTTGGAGGGGAGGAGAGACCCAGTACTTC
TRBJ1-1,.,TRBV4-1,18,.,CASSQRSWGTGTNTEAFF,TGCGCCAGCAGCCAACGGTCCTGGGGCACGGGGACGAACACTGAAGCTTTCTTT
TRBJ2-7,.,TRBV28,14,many,CASSPSGHNYEQYF,TGTGCCAGCAGTCCCTCGGGACACAACTACGAGCAGTACTTC
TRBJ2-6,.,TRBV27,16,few,CASSLGLGAGANVLTF,TGTGCCAGCAGTTTGGGGCTTGGGGCTGGGGCCAACGTCCTGACTTTC
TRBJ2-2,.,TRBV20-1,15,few,CSARVGTSNTGELFF,TGCAGTGCTAGAGTTGGGACTTCGAACACCGGGGAGCTGTTTTTT
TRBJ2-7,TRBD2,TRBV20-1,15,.,CSARDQREGRREQYF,TGCAGTGCTAGAGATCAAAGGGAGGGCCGTCGTGAGCAGTACTTC
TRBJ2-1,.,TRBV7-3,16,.,CASSPRAMSSYNEQFF,TGTGCCAGCAGCCCCCGGGCCATGAGCTCCTACAATGAGCAGTTCTTC
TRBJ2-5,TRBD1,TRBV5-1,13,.,CASFRTGQETQYF,TGCGCCAGTTTCCGGACAGGTCAAGAGACCCAGTACTTC